This is a list of T cell receptor beta chains from one sample in a study of T cell responses to AZD1222 COVID-19 vaccine. Here immunoSEQ multiplex PCR was the method, and the copy in TCRdb shows in-frame clones only, minus some. Of 100,000 to 150,000 clones listed, 88% are singletons. This specimen consisted of peripheral blood, obtained on day 0 of AZD1222 vaccination. The receptors come from an adult in good health. The CDR3 runs from the conserved cysteine through the conserved F or W. A D gene is named only where the DNA matches it firmly. Size is stated for part of the rows, as once, few or many counts, or as a class when the clone is expanded.

cdr3_nt: TGTGCCAGCAGTCCGTTTTCTAAAAACATTCAGTACTTC; cdr3_aa: CASSPFSKNIQYF; d_call: .; v_call: TRBV27; clone_size: .; j_call: TRBJ2-4
cdr3_nt: TGTGCCAGCACCCTCATAGCGGATTACACCGGGGAGCTGTTTTTT; cdr3_aa: CASTLIADYTGELFF; d_call: .; v_call: TRBV6-5; clone_size: .; j_call: TRBJ2-2
cdr3_nt: TGTGCCAGCAGCCAAGACCCAGGGTTCCAGTACTTC; cdr3_aa: CASSQDPGFQYF; d_call: .; v_call: TRBV3-1/TRBV3-2; clone_size: few; j_call: TRBJ2-5
cdr3_nt: TGTGCCAGCAGTGACTCGCCGGGACAGACCACAGATACGCAGTATTTT; cdr3_aa: CASSDSPGQTTDTQYF; d_call: TRBD1; v_call: TRBV6-4; clone_size: few; j_call: TRBJ2-3
cdr3_nt: TGTGCCATCAGCACAGCGACTAGCACAGATACGCAGTATTTT; cdr3_aa: CAISTATSTDTQYF; d_call: .; v_call: TRBV10-3; clone_size: .; j_call: TRBJ2-3
cdr3_nt: TGCGCCAGCAGCTACACTTGGGGACAAGGGGAGCTGTTTTTT; cdr3_aa: CASSYTWGQGELFF; d_call: .; v_call: TRBV5-1; clone_size: .; j_call: TRBJ2-2
cdr3_nt: TGCAGCGTTGAAGGTGGAGGACAGGGTTACAATGAGCAGTTCTTC; cdr3_aa: CSVEGGGQGYNEQFF; d_call: TRBD1; v_call: TRBV29-1; clone_size: .; j_call: TRBJ2-1
cdr3_nt: TGCGCCAGCAGCTTGCTAGACGGTAGTGGAAACACCATATATTTT; cdr3_aa: CASSLLDGSGNTIYF; d_call: .; v_call: TRBV5-1; clone_size: .; j_call: TRBJ1-3
cdr3_nt: TGTGCCAGTAGTATAGCGACAGACTATGGCTACACCTTC; cdr3_aa: CASSIATDYGYTF; d_call: .; v_call: TRBV19; clone_size: .; j_call: TRBJ1-2
cdr3_nt: TGTGCCAGCAGCGTAGGAGGGGCAGGGAAAGAGACCCAGTACTTC; cdr3_aa: CASSVGGAGKETQYF; d_call: .; v_call: TRBV9; clone_size: .; j_call: TRBJ2-5